A selection of T cell receptor beta chains follows, all from one sample in a study of cytomegalovirus exposure and HLA in healthy donors. Using immunoSEQ multiplex PCR, the repertoire was profiled, and TCRdb retains in-frame clones only, with some absent. The sample records about 250,000 clones, about 90% being singletons. The sample was PBMCs. All receptors derive from a man aged 18 to 35 in good health and CMV-seropositive. CDR3s include the opening cysteine and the closing phenylalanine or tryptophan. The order of the fields is D gene, J gene, clone size, V gene, CDR3 DNA, CDR3 protein. A D gene is named only where the DNA matches it firmly. Rows may omit the clone size; those that give it use once, few, many or a size class.

D gene: TRBD1; J gene: TRBJ2-3; clone size: .; V gene: TRBV19; CDR3 DNA: TGTGCCAGTAGGGGACCGGGACAGGGGAGCACAGATACGCAGTATTTT; CDR3 protein: CASRGPGQGSTDTQYF
D gene: .; J gene: TRBJ1-2; clone size: .; V gene: TRBV5-6; CDR3 DNA: TGTGCCAGCAGCTTACGTGGCATCTATGGCTACACCTTC; CDR3 protein: CASSLRGIYGYTF
D gene: TRBD2; J gene: TRBJ2-7; clone size: .; V gene: TRBV15; CDR3 DNA: TGTGCCACCAGCAGAGTCCCCGGGGGGGAGCAGTACTTC; CDR3 protein: CATSRVPGGEQYF
D gene: .; J gene: TRBJ1-1; clone size: .; V gene: TRBV5-1; CDR3 DNA: TGCGCCAGCAGCTTGGAGCCAGGGGAGGGGACTGAAGCTTTCTTT; CDR3 protein: CASSLEPGEGTEAFF
D gene: .; J gene: TRBJ2-1; clone size: .; V gene: TRBV19; CDR3 DNA: TGTGCCAGTAGTTTAGGGCACGGGAATGAGCAGTTCTTC; CDR3 protein: CASSLGHGNEQFF
D gene: TRBD1; J gene: TRBJ1-1; clone size: few; V gene: TRBV6-1; CDR3 DNA: TGTGCCAGCAGTGGAGAACAGAGGGGGCTTTGGAACACTGAAGCTTTCTTT; CDR3 protein: CASSGEQRGLWNTEAFF
D gene: TRBD2; J gene: TRBJ2-7; clone size: .; V gene: TRBV4-3; CDR3 DNA: TGCGCCAGCAGCCAAGGACTAGCCGGTAACTACGAGCAGTACTTC; CDR3 protein: CASSQGLAGNYEQYF
D gene: .; J gene: TRBJ2-7; clone size: .; V gene: TRBV6-1; CDR3 DNA: TGTGCCAGCACCCACGGAGGAAAAGACGAGCAGTACTTC; CDR3 protein: CASTHGGKDEQYF
D gene: TRBD1; J gene: TRBJ2-2; clone size: .; V gene: TRBV30; CDR3 DNA: TGTGCCTTCGAGGGGGCTCTGAACACCGGGGAGCTGTTTTTT; CDR3 protein: CAFEGALNTGELFF
D gene: .; J gene: TRBJ1-3; clone size: once; V gene: TRBV5-6; CDR3 DNA: TGTGCCAGCAGCTTCGTCCGGGCAGCGGGAAACACCATATATTTT; CDR3 protein: CASSFVRAAGNTIYF
D gene: TRBD1; J gene: TRBJ2-2; clone size: .; V gene: TRBV28; CDR3 DNA: TGTGCCAGCAGTTTCGGAACAGGGGTAAACGGGGAGCTGTTTTTT; CDR3 protein: CASSFGTGVNGELFF
D gene: TRBD1; J gene: TRBJ1-5; clone size: .; V gene: TRBV2; CDR3 DNA: TGTGCCAGCAGTGACACAGGGGTGACTCAGCCCCAGCATTTT; CDR3 protein: CASSDTGVTQPQHF
D gene: .; J gene: TRBJ2-1; clone size: .; V gene: TRBV6-5; CDR3 DNA: TGTGCCAGCAGGCGGCTAGGCCACAATGAGCAGTTCTTC; CDR3 protein: CASRRLGHNEQFF
D gene: .; J gene: TRBJ1-2; clone size: .; V gene: TRBV28; CDR3 DNA: TGTGCCAGCAGGCCAGTGGGGGCCCATGGCTACACCTTC; CDR3 protein: CASRPVGAHGYTF
D gene: .; J gene: TRBJ2-7; clone size: .; V gene: TRBV5-4; CDR3 DNA: TGTGCCAGCAGCTTGTGGGACACTTCCTACGAGCAGTACTTC; CDR3 protein: CASSLWDTSYEQYF
D gene: .; J gene: TRBJ1-5; clone size: .; V gene: TRBV6-4; CDR3 DNA: TGTGCCAGCAGTGACGGGGTTGACAATCAGCCCCAGCATTTT; CDR3 protein: CASSDGVDNQPQHF
D gene: TRBD1; J gene: TRBJ2-1; clone size: .; V gene: TRBV7-9; CDR3 DNA: TGTGCCAGCAGCTTAGGGGACAGTTCCTACAATGAGCAGTTCTTC; CDR3 protein: CASSLGDSSYNEQFF
D gene: TRBD1; J gene: TRBJ2-5; clone size: .; V gene: TRBV28; CDR3 DNA: TGTGCCAGCAGTTTGGACAGGTACCAAGAGACCCAGTACTTC; CDR3 protein: CASSLDRYQETQYF
D gene: .; J gene: TRBJ1-4; clone size: .; V gene: TRBV28; CDR3 DNA: TGTGCCAGCAGTTTGCAAGGGCAGGGACAACTGTTTTTT; CDR3 protein: CASSLQGQGQLFF
D gene: .; J gene: TRBJ2-4; clone size: .; V gene: TRBV29-1; CDR3 DNA: TGCAGCGCTGCCTCATATGACAAAAACATTCAGTACTTC; CDR3 protein: CSAASYDKNIQYF
D gene: .; J gene: TRBJ2-7; clone size: .; V gene: TRBV20-1; CDR3 DNA: TGCAGCATAGTATACGAGCAGTACTTC; CDR3 protein: CSIVYEQYF
D gene: .; J gene: TRBJ2-3; clone size: .; V gene: TRBV27; CDR3 DNA: TGTGCCAGCAGTTTACAGGGATATGCGGGCACAGATACGCAGTATTTT; CDR3 protein: CASSLQGYAGTDTQYF
D gene: .; J gene: TRBJ1-1; clone size: .; V gene: TRBV28; CDR3 DNA: TGTGCCAGCAGTCCTGGGACCGAGAACACTGAAGCTTTCTTT; CDR3 protein: CASSPGTENTEAFF
D gene: .; J gene: TRBJ2-1; clone size: .; V gene: TRBV7-3; CDR3 DNA: TGTGCCAGCAGGGGGGGCACCGGAAACAATGAGCAGTTCTTC; CDR3 protein: CASRGGTGNNEQFF
D gene: .; J gene: TRBJ2-7; clone size: .; V gene: TRBV5-4; CDR3 DNA: TGTGCCAGCAGTTCGCTGGAGGGTTGGTCCTACGAGCAGTACTTC; CDR3 protein: CASSSLEGWSYEQYF
D gene: .; J gene: TRBJ1-2; clone size: .; V gene: TRBV6-6; CDR3 DNA: TGTGCCAGCAGTTACTCGAGCCCCGCAGCTAACTATGGCTACACCTTC; CDR3 protein: CASSYSSPAANYGYTF
D gene: .; J gene: TRBJ2-1; clone size: .; V gene: TRBV6-6; CDR3 DNA: TGTGCCAGCAGTTCCGGACCGGGGTCGACATACAATGAGCAGTTCTTC; CDR3 protein: CASSSGPGSTYNEQFF
D gene: TRBD1; J gene: TRBJ1-5; clone size: .; V gene: TRBV7-3; CDR3 DNA: TGTGCCAGCAGCCCCAACAGGGGAAACCAGCCCCAGCATTTT; CDR3 protein: CASSPNRGNQPQHF
D gene: .; J gene: TRBJ2-1; clone size: .; V gene: TRBV7-8; CDR3 DNA: TGTGCCAGCAGCTTAGCTTGGGGGGCGGCCTACAATGAGCAGTTCTTC; CDR3 protein: CASSLAWGAAYNEQFF
D gene: .; J gene: TRBJ1-2; clone size: .; V gene: TRBV5-1; CDR3 DNA: TGCGCCAGCAGCTCCAGGGTTAACTATGGCTACACCTTC; CDR3 protein: CASSSRVNYGYTF
D gene: .; J gene: TRBJ2-7; clone size: .; V gene: TRBV18; CDR3 DNA: TGTGCCAGCTCACCTTTGACAGGCTACGAGCAGTACTTC; CDR3 protein: CASSPLTGYEQYF
D gene: .; J gene: TRBJ2-7; clone size: .; V gene: TRBV6-1; CDR3 DNA: TGTGCCAGCAGTCTGCGCCACCCCTACGAGCAGTACTTC; CDR3 protein: CASSLRHPYEQYF
D gene: TRBD1; J gene: TRBJ1-2; clone size: .; V gene: TRBV6-1; CDR3 DNA: TGTGCCAGCAGTCCGACAGGGGCCTACTATGGCTACACCTTC; CDR3 protein: CASSPTGAYYGYTF
D gene: .; J gene: TRBJ2-2; clone size: .; V gene: TRBV5-4; CDR3 DNA: TGTGCCAGCAGCTGGGGGGCGGTTACCGGGGAGCTGTTTTTT; CDR3 protein: CASSWGAVTGELFF
D gene: .; J gene: TRBJ1-5; clone size: .; V gene: TRBV30; CDR3 DNA: TGTGCCTGGAGTGTCGCAGGGGTAGATCAGCCCCAGCATTTT; CDR3 protein: CAWSVAGVDQPQHF
D gene: .; J gene: TRBJ2-1; clone size: .; V gene: TRBV5-1; CDR3 DNA: TGCGCCAGCAGCTTGAGGTCACGACCGGGGGATGAGCAGTTCTTC; CDR3 protein: CASSLRSRPGDEQFF
D gene: .; J gene: TRBJ1-4; clone size: once; V gene: TRBV4-2; CDR3 DNA: TGTGCCAGCAGCCAAGAAGGGGCCGGGGAAAAACTGTTTTTT; CDR3 protein: CASSQEGAGEKLFF
D gene: .; J gene: TRBJ1-1; clone size: .; V gene: TRBV6-1; CDR3 DNA: TGTGCCAGCAGTGAAAATATCGGGCTAGCTAACACTGAAGCTTTCTTT; CDR3 protein: CASSENIGLANTEAFF
D gene: .; J gene: TRBJ1-4; clone size: .; V gene: TRBV6-5; CDR3 DNA: TGTGCCAGTAGACGGGGGGCTAATGAAAAACTGTTTTTT; CDR3 protein: CASRRGANEKLFF